This is a list of T cell receptor beta chains from one sample in a study of OX40 agonist ivuxolimab in advanced cancers. The method was immunoSEQ multiplex PCR; TCRdb's version includes in-frame clones alone and lacks a portion of them. The sample carries 60,000 to 70,000 clones, just over 85% recorded once. The sequences come from CD4+ or CD8+ T cells sorted from blood, collected in a trial of the OX40 agonist ivuxolimab. The receptor source for this set is an adult with an advanced solid tumor such as melanoma, head and neck, liver or kidney cancer. CDR3s include the opening cysteine and the closing phenylalanine or tryptophan. A D gene is named only where the DNA matches it firmly. Rows give clone size only sometimes, using once, few, many, or a class for an expanded clone.

abundance | len | j_gene | v_gene | d_gene | CDR3nt | CDR3aa
once | 14 | TRBJ2-4 | TRBV18 | TRBD1 | TGTGCCAGCTCACCAAGAGACAGGGTAGACATTCAGTACTTC | CASSPRDRVDIQYF
. | 13 | TRBJ2-1 | TRBV5-1 | . | TGCGCCAGCAGCTTTGACCTAGTGAATGAGCAGTTCTTC | CASSFDLVNEQFF
. | 16 | TRBJ1-3 | TRBV6-6 | . | TGTGCCAGCAGTATCCGTGGGAAAAACTCTGGAAACACCATATATTTT | CASSIRGKNSGNTIYF
. | 13 | TRBJ1-1 | TRBV25-1 | . | TGTGCCAGCAGTGAGACAGTGAACACTGAAGCTTTCTTT | CASSETVNTEAFF
. | 14 | TRBJ1-1 | TRBV5-1 | . | TGCGCCAGCAGCCTTGGACAGACCAACACTGAAGCTTTCTTT | CASSLGQTNTEAFF
. | 13 | TRBJ1-4 | TRBV7-8 | . | TGTGCCAGCAGCTTATCGCCGGATGAAAAACTGTTTTTT | CASSLSPDEKLFF
. | 12 | TRBJ1-2 | TRBV27 | . | TGTGCCAGCAGTTTACGCGGGGCTAGCTACACCTTC | CASSLRGASYTF
. | 15 | TRBJ2-2 | TRBV9 | . | TGTGCCAGCAGCGTAGGTGGACTACTCACCGGGGAGCTGTTTTTT | CASSVGGLLTGELFF
. | 15 | TRBJ1-1 | TRBV27 | TRBD1 | TGTGCCAGCAGTTTCCTCGGACAGGGGAACACTGAAGCTTTCTTT | CASSFLGQGNTEAFF
few | 15 | TRBJ1-5 | TRBV6-1 | TRBD1 | TGTGCCAGCAGAGACCATGGACAGGGTTATCAGCCCCAGCATTTT | CASRDHGQGYQPQHF
. | 13 | TRBJ1-2 | TRBV5-1 | TRBD1 | TGCGCCAGCAGAGACGGACAGGGAGTTGGCTACACCTTC | CASRDGQGVGYTF
. | 18 | TRBJ1-4 | TRBV6-4 | TRBD1 | TGTGCCAGCAGTGACTCGATAGGGGGCGCCAGGATAGGTGAAAACCTGTTTTTT | CASSDSIGGARIGENLFF
. | 14 | TRBJ2-5 | TRBV28 | . | TGTGCCAGCACCATGGGCCGGGGAGGAGAGACCCAGTACTTC | CASTMGRGGETQYF
. | 11 | TRBJ1-5 | TRBV18 | . | TGTGCCAGCCACGGCTCGGGGCCCCAGCATTTT | CASHGSGPQHF
. | 15 | TRBJ2-7 | TRBV6-5 | . | TGTGCCAGCAGACGACAACCCCAACACTCCTACGAGCAGTACTTC | CASRRQPQHSYEQYF
. | 13 | TRBJ2-6 | TRBV6-1 | . | TGTGCCAGCAGTGGCCCTGGGGCCAACGTCCTGACTTTC | CASSGPGANVLTF
few | 19 | TRBJ2-1 | TRBV27 | TRBD2 | TGTGCCAGCAGCTCGCCCCCGACTAGCGGGAGGGCCAGGGACAATGAGCAGTTCTTC | CASSSPPTSGRARDNEQFF
. | 13 | TRBJ1-2 | TRBV9 | . | TGTGCCAGCAGCTCCCCCGGTCCCTATGGCTACACCTTC | CASSSPGPYGYTF
. | 18 | TRBJ2-2 | TRBV11-1 | . | TGTGCCAGCAGCTTAGATCTGTATCGTGCTAGCGTCGCCGGGGAGCTGTTTTTT | CASSLDLYRASVAGELFF
. | 14 | TRBJ2-3 | TRBV12-5 | TRBD1 | TGTGCTAGTGGTTTGAGGACAGGGGACGATACGCAGTATTTT | CASGLRTGDDTQYF
. | 15 | TRBJ2-3 | TRBV5-4 | . | TGTGCCAGCAGCTTGGACCTGATAATCACAGATACGCAGTATTTT | CASSLDLIITDTQYF
once | 15 | TRBJ2-1 | TRBV7-9 | TRBD1 | TGTGCCAGCAGCCGAGACAGGGAGCCCGACAATGAGCAGTTCTTC | CASSRDREPDNEQFF
once | 15 | TRBJ2-2 | TRBV6-5 | TRBD2 | TGTGCCAGCAGCAGCGGGAGGGTTACAGCCGGGGAGCTGTTTTTT | CASSSGRVTAGELFF
. | 14 | TRBJ1-4 | TRBV5-1 | TRBD1 | TGCGCCAGCAGCTTCGGGACAGGGGGTGAAAAACTGTTTTTT | CASSFGTGGEKLFF
once | 13 | TRBJ1-1 | TRBV30 | TRBD1 | TGTGCCTGGAACCGACAGGGGTTGGCTGAAGCTTTCTTT | CAWNRQGLAEAFF
. | 16 | TRBJ2-6 | TRBV4-1 | . | TGCGCCAGCAGCCAAGATCCCCGTCCTGGGGCCAACGTCCTGACTTTC | CASSQDPRPGANVLTF
. | 15 | TRBJ1-2 | TRBV6-1 | TRBD1 | TGTGCCAGCAGTGCACAGGGGGACGGGGAGTATGGCTACACCTTC | CASSAQGDGEYGYTF
. | 15 | TRBJ1-6 | TRBV6-5 | TRBD1 | TGTGCCAGCAGACGGGACAGCGCTTATAATTCACCCCTCCACTTT | CASRRDSAYNSPLHF
. | 13 | TRBJ2-1 | TRBV9 | . | TGTGCCAGCAGCACAACAGTTCTCAATGAGCAGTTCTTC | CASSTTVLNEQFF
. | 15 | TRBJ1-2 | TRBV6-1 | . | TGTGCCAGCAGGAATCACCTGGGGGGCGGGTATGGCTACACCTTC | CASRNHLGGGYGYTF
. | 14 | TRBJ1-2 | TRBV11-3 | . | TGTGCCAGCAGCCCTAGTAGTGCCAGCTATGGCTACACCTTC | CASSPSSASYGYTF
. | 18 | TRBJ1-5 | TRBV7-8 | . | TGTGCCAGCAGCCCGAGGGACCCAGGGCTGGGTAACAATCAGCCCCAGCATTTT | CASSPRDPGLGNNQPQHF
. | 12 | TRBJ2-2 | TRBV19 | . | TGTGCCAGTAGTCCGGTACCCGGGGAGCTGTTTTTT | CASSPVPGELFF
. | 13 | TRBJ1-3 | TRBV6-5 | . | TGTGCCAGCAGTTCAGGGGATGGAAACACCATATATTTT | CASSSGDGNTIYF
. | 15 | TRBJ2-7 | TRBV5-1 | TRBD1 | TGCGCCAGCAGCTTCGGGGACAGCCCTACCTACGAGCAGTACTTC | CASSFGDSPTYEQYF
. | 17 | TRBJ2-3 | TRBV12-2 | . | TGTGCAAGTCGCCCCCTGGGGATAGCAAGGATCACAGATACGCAGTATTTT | CASRPLGIARITDTQYF
. | 13 | TRBJ2-1 | TRBV29-1 | TRBD2 | TGCAGCGCCGTAGCGGGAGGACGGGATGAGCAGTTCTTC | CSAVAGGRDEQFF
once | 17 | TRBJ2-1 | TRBV19 | TRBD1 | TGTGCCAGTATCGAAAAAAGGGGGCTAGTCTCCTACAATGAGCAGTTCTTC | CASIEKRGLVSYNEQFF
. | 16 | TRBJ2-7 | TRBV10-1 | TRBD2 | TGCGCCAGCAGTGAGTCGAAGGCTAGCGGCTCCTACGAGCAGTACTTC | CASSESKASGSYEQYF
. | 15 | TRBJ2-3 | TRBV5-5 | . | TGTGCCAGCAGCTTGGGCTCCATAGATGCAGATACGCAGTATTTT | CASSLGSIDADTQYF
once | 15 | TRBJ2-7 | TRBV11-3 | TRBD2 | TGTGCCAGCAGCCCACGGGCCAGCGGGAGTTACGAGCAGTACTTC | CASSPRASGSYEQYF
. | 14 | TRBJ2-5 | TRBV19 | TRBD2 | TGTGCCAGTAGTGGGACTAGCGGGACGACAACCCAGTACTTC | CASSGTSGTTTQYF